This T cell receptor beta chain came from a study of blood T cell repertoires in COVID-19. Study-level background: Material from acute and convalescent COVID-19 was sourced from the United States, Italy and Spain.

Clones were read by immunoSEQ multiplex PCR, and TCRdb kept only the in-frame ones, dropping some. The table records about 140,000 clones, about 83% of them present only once. This clone has just a few counts. Germline-derived CDR1 and CDR2 are KGHSH and LQKENI. The V end was cut by 3 bases, the J end by 0 bases, with 10 bases between. This CDR3 spans 15 amino acids. The rearrangement links TRBV18 to TRBJ2-3; D remains ambiguous. This receptor was taken from a woman between 45 and 65 years old with acute COVID-19. Sequenced input: PBMCs or T cells enriched from blood (not recorded which). The CDR3 region has the DNA TGTGCCAGCTCACCGCCCAGTTCTAGCACAGATACGCAGTATTTT. It codes for CASSPPSSSTDTQYF. Looking up the rest from reference TRBV18 and TRBJ2-3 gives the full variable domain: NAGVMQNPRHLVRRRGQEARLRCSPMKGHSHVYWYRQLPEEGLKFMVYLQKENIIDESGMPKERFSAEFPKEGPSILRIQQVVRGDSAAYFCASSPPSSSTDTQYFGPGTRLTVL.